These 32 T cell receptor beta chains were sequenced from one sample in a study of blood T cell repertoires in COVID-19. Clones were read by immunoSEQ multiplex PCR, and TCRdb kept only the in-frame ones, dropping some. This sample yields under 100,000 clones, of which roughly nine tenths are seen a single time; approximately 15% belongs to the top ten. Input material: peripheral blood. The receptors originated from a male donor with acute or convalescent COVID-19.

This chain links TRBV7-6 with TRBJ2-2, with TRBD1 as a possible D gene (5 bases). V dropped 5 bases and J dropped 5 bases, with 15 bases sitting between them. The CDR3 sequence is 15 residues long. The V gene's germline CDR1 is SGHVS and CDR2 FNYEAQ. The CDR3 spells CASSVGSGRTGELFF. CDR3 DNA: TGTGCCAGCAGCGTGGGCTCAGGGCGGACCGGGGAGCTGTTTTTT.

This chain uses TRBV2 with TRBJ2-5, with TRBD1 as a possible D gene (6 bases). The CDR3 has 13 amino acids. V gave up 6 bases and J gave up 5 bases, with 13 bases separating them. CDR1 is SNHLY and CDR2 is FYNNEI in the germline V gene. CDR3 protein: CASRTGFVETQYF. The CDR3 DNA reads TGTGCCAGCAGAACAGGGTTTGTGGAGACCCAGTACTTC. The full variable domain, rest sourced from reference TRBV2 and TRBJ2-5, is EPEVTQTPSHQVTQMGQEVILRCVPISNHLYFYWYRQILGQKVEFLVSFYNNEISEKSEIFDDQFSVERPDGSNFTLKIRSTKLEDSAMYFCASRTGFVETQYFGPGTRLLVL.

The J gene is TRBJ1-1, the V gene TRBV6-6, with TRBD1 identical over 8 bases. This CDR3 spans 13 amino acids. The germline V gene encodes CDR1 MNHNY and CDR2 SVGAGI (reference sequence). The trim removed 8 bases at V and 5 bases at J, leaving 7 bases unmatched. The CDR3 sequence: CASLGTGRTEAFF. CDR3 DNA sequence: TGTGCCAGCCTCGGGACAGGAAGAACTGAAGCTTTCTTT.

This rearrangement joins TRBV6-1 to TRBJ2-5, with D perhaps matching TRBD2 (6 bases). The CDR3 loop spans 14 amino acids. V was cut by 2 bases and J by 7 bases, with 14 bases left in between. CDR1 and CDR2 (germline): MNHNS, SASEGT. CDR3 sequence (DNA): TGTGCCAGCAGTGAACTAGCGCAGGGTGGGACCCAGTACTTC. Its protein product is CASSELAQGGTQYF.

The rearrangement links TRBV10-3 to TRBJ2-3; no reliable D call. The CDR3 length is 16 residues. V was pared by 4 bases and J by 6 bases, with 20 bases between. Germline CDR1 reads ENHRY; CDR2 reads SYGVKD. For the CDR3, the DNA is TGTGCCATCAGTGGGCTAAGCTCGAGAGGCGGCGATACGCAGTATTTT. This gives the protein CAISGLSSRGGDTQYF.

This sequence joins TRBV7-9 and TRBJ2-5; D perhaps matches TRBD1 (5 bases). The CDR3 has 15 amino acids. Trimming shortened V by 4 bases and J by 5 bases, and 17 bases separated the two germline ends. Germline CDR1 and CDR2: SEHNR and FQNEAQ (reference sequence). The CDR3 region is CASSSMGQGEETQYF. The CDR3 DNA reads TGTGCCAGCAGCTCTATGGGCCAGGGCGAGGAGACCCAGTACTTC.

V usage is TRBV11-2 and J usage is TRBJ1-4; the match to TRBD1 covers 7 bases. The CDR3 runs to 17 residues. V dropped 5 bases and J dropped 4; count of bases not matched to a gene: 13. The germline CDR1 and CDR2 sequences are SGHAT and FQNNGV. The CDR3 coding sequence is TGTGCCAGCAGCCCCATTTTACAGGGGAAATTTAATGAAAAACTGTTTTTT. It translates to CASSPILQGKFNEKLFF.

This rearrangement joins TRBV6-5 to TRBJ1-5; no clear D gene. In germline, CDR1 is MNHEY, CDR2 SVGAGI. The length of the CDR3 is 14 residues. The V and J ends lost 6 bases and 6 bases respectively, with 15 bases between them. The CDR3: CASRANGEGQPQHF. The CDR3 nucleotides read TGTGCCAGCAGGGCTAATGGGGAGGGTCAGCCCCAGCATTTT.

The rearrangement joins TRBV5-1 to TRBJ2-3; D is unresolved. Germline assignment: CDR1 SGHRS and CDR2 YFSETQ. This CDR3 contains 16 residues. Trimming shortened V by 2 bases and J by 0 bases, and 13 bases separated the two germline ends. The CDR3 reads CASSFGWRLSTDTQYF. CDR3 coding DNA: TGCGCCAGCAGCTTTGGTTGGCGGCTTAGCACAGATACGCAGTATTTT. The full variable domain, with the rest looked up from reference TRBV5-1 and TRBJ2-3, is KAGVTQTPRYLIKTRGQQVTLSCSPISGHRSVSWYQQTPGQGLQFLFEYFSETQRNKGNFPGRFSGRQFSNSRSEMNVSTLELGDSALYLCASSFGWRLSTDTQYFGPGTRLTVL.

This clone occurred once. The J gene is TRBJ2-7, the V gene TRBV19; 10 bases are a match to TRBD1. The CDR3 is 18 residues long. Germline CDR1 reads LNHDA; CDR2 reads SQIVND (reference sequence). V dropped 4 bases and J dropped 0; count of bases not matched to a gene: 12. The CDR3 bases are TGTGCCAGTAGTAGGGGGGACAGGGGCTACGGGGTCTCCTACGAGCAGTACTTC. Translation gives CASSRGDRGYGVSYEQYF.

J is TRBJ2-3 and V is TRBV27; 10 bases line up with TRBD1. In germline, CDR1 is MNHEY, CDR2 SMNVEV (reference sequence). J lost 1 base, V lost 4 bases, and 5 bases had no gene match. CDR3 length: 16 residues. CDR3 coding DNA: TGTGCCAGCAGTTCCGGACAGGGGGGTGGCACAGATACGCAGTATTTT. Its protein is CASSSGQGGGTDTQYF.

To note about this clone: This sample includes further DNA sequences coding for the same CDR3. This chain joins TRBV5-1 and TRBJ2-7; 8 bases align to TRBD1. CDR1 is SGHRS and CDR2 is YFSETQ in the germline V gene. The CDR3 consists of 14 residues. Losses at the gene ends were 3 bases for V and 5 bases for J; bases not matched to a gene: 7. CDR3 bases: TGCGCCAGCAGCTCTGGACAGGGTTTTCACGAGCAGTACTTC. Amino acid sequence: CASSSGQGFHEQYF.

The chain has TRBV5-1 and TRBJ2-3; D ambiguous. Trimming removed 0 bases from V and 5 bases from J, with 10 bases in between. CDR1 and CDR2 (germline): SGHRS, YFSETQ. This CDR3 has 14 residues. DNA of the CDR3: TGCGCCAGCAGCTTGGGGCAGGCACAAGATACGCAGTATTTT. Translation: CASSLGQAQDTQYF.

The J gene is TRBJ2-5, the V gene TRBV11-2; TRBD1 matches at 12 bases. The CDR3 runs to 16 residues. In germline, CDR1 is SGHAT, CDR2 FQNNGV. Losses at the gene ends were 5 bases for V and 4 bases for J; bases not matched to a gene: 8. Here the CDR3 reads CASSPWDRGRLETQYF. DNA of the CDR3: TGTGCCAGCAGCCCTTGGGACAGGGGGCGCTTAGAGACCCAGTACTTC.

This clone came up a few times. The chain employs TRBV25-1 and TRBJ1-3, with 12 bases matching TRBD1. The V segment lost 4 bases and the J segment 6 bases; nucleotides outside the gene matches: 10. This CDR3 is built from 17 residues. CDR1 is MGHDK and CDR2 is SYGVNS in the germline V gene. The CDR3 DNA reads TGTGCCAGCAGTGGCCCGCGGGACAGGGGGCGTGAAAACACCATATATTTT. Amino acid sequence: CASSGPRDRGRENTIYF.

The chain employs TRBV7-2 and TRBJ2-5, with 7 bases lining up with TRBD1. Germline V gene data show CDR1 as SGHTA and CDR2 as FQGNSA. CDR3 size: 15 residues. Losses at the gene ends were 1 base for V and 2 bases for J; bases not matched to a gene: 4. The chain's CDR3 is CASSLDRGPQETQYF. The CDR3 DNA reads TGTGCCAGCAGCTTAGACAGGGGACCGCAAGAGACCCAGTACTTC.

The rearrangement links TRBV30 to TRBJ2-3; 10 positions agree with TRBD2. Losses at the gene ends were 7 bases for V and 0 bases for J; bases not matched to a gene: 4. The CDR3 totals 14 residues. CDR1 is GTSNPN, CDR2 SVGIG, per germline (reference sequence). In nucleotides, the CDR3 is TGTGCCTCTACAGCGGGGGGGAGCACAGATACGCAGTATTTT. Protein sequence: CASTAGGSTDTQYF.

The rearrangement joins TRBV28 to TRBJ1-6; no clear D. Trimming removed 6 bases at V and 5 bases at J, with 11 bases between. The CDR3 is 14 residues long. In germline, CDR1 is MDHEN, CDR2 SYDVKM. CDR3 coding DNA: TGTGCCAGCAGAACCACAGCTAATAATTCACCCCTCCACTTT. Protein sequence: CASRTTANNSPLHF.

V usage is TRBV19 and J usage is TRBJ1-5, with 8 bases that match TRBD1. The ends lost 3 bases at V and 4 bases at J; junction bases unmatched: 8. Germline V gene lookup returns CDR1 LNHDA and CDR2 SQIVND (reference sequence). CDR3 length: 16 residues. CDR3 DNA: TGTGCCAGTAGTATCGGGACCACAGGGGGAAATCAGCCCCAGCATTTT. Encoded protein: CASSIGTTGGNQPQHF.

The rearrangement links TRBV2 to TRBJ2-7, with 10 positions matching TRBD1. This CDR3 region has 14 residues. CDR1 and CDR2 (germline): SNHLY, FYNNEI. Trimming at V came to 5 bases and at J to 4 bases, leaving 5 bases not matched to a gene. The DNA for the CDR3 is TGTGCCAGCAGTCCGGACAGGGGGGTTTACGAGCAGTACTTC. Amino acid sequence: CASSPDRGVYEQYF.

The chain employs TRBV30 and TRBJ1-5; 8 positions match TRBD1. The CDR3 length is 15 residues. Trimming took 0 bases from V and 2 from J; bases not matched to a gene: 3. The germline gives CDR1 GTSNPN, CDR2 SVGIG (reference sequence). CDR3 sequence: CAWSVLDRGNQPQHF. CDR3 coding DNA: TGTGCCTGGAGTGTACTGGACAGGGGCAATCAGCCCCAGCATTTT.

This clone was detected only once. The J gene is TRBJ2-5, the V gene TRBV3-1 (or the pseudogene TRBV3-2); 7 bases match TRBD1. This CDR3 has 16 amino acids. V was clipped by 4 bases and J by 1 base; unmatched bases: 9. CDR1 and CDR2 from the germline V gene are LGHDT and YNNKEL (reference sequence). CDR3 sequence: CASSLLGGRPQETQYF. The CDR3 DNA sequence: TGTGCCAGCAGCCTCTTAGGGGGCAGACCCCAAGAGACCCAGTACTTC.

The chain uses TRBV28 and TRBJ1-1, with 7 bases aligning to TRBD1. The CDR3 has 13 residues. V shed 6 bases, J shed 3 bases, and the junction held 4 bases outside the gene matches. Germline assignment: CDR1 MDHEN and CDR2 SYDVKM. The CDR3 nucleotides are TGTGCCAGCAGCCCACAGGGGTACACTGAAGCTTTCTTT. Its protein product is CASSPQGYTEAFF.

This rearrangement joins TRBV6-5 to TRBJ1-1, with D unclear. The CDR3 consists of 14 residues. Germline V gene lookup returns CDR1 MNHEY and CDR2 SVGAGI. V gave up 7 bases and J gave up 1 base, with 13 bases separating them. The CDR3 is CASTPHQENTEAFF. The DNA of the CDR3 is TGTGCCAGCACCCCTCATCAGGAGAACACTGAAGCTTTCTTT.

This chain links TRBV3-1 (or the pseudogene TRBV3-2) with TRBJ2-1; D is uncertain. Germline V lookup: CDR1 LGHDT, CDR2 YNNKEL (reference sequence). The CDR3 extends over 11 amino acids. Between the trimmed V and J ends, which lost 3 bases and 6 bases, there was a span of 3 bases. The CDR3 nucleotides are TGTGCCAGCAGCCACCTCAATGAGCAGTTCTTC. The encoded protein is CASSHLNEQFF.

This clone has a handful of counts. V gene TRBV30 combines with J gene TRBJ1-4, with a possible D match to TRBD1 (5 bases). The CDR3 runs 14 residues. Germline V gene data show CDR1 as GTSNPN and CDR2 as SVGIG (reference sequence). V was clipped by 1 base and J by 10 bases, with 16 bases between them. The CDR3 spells CAWSAITGTGKLFF. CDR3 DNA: TGTGCCTGGAGTGCCATTACCGGGACTGGAAAACTGTTTTTT.

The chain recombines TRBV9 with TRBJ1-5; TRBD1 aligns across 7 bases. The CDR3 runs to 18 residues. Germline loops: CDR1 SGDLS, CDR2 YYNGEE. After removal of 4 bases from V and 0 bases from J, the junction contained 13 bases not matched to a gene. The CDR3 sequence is CASSPSPGDRNSNQPQHF. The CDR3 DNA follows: TGTGCCAGCAGCCCCTCGCCCGGGGACAGAAATAGCAATCAGCCCCAGCATTTT.

CDR3 in DNA: TGTGCCAGTAGTAGCCGGGACAGGGTTCAGCCCCAGCATTTT. Its translation: CASSSRDRVQPQHF. V gene TRBV19 combines with J gene TRBJ1-5, with TRBD1 matching 9 bases. This CDR3 is 14 amino acids long. Germline CDR1 reads LNHDA; CDR2 reads SQIVND (reference sequence). J gave up 6 bases and V 4 bases, and 4 bases lay outside the gene matches.

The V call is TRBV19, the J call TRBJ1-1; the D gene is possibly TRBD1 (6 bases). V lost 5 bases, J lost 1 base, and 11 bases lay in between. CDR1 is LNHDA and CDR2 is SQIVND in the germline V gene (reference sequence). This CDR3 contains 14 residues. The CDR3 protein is CASSPGTPNTEAFF. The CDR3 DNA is TGTGCCAGTAGTCCCGGGACACCGAACACTGAAGCTTTCTTT. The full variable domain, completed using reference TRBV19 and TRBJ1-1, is DGGITQSPKYLFRKEGQNVTLSCEQNLNHDAMYWYRQDPGQGLRLIYYSQIVNDFQKGDIAEGYSVSREKKESFPLTVTSAQKNPTAFYLCASSPGTPNTEAFFGQGTRLTVV.

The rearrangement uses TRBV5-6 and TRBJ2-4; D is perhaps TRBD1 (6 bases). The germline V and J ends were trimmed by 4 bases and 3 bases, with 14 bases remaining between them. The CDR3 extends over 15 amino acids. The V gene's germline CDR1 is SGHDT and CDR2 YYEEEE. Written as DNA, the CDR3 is TGTGCCAGCAGCGAAATCAGGGGCGACAAAAACATTCAGTACTTC. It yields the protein CASSEIRGDKNIQYF.

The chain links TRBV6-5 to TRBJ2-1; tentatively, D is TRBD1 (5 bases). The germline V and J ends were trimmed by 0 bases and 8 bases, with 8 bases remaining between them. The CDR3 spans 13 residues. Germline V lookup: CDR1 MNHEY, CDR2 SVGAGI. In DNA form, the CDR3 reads TGTGCCAGCAGTTACTCAGGGGCGGATGAGCAGTTCTTC. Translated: CASSYSGADEQFF.

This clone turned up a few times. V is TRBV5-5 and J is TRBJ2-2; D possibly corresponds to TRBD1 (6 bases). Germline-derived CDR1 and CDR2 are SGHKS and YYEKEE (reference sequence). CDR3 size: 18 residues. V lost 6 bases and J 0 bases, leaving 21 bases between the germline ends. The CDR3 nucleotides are TGTGCCAGCATGGGGGCAGACGTCGGATACGCGAACACCGGGGAGCTGTTTTTT. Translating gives CASMGADVGYANTGELFF.